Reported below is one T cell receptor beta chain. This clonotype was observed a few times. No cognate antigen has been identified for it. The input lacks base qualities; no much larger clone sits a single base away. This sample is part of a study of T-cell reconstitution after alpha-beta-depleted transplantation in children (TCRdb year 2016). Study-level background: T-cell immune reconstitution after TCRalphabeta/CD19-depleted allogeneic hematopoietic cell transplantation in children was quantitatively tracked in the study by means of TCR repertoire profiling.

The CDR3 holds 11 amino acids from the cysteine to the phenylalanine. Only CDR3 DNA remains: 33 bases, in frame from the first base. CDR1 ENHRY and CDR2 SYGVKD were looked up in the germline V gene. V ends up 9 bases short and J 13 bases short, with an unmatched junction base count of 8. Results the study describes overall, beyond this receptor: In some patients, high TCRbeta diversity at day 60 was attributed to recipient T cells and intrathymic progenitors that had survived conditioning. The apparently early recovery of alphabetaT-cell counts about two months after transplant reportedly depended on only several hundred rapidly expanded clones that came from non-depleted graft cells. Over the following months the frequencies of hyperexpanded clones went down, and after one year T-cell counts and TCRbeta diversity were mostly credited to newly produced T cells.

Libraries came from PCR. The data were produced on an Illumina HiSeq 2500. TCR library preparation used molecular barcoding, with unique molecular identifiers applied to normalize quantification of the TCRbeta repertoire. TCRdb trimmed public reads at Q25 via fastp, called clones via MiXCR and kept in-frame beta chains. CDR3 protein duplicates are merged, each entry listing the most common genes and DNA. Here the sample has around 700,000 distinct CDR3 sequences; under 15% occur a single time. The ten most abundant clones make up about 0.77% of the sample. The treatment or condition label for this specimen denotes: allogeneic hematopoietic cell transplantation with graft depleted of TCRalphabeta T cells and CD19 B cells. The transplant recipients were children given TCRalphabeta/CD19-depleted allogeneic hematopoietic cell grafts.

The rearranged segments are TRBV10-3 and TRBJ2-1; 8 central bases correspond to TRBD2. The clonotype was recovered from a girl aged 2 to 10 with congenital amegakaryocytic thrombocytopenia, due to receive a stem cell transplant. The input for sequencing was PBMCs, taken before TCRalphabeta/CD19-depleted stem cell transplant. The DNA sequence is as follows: TGTGCCATATGGGCGGGAGGAGAACAGTTCTTC. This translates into CAIWAGGEQFF.